This TCR beta chain came from a study of naive and memory T cell subsets. Study-wide findings and caveats: Especially in CD8 cells, naive repertoires contained a few larger clonotypes, possibly CD45RA-re-expressing memory cells.

CMV status came from CD4+ IFNgamma after overnight CMV lysate stimulation. Note on this clonotype: Its cognate antigen is unknown. One junction end disagrees with the germline gene, perhaps due to a read error.

An equimolar mix of two oligonucleotides served as the beta constant-region primer for TRBC1 and TRBC2. Ligated cDNA was amplified by four rounds of PCR with nested alpha and beta constant-region primers and SP2. One entry per CDR3 protein, called by TCRdb with MiXCR from the UMI-ligation and nested PCR reads. The sample yields under 150,000 distinct CDR3 sequences, approximately 18% seen once. The V gene's germline CDR1 is MNHEY and CDR2 SVGAGI. CDR3 length: 14 amino acids. Sequencing used naive CD8+ T cells from blood. The clonotype originates from a human donor in good health. V usage is TRBV6-5 and J usage is TRBJ2-1; D is perhaps TRBD2 (5 bases). The CDR3 region has the DNA TGTGCCAGCAGTTACCCCGGGAACTACAATGAGCAGTCCTTC. Amino acids: CASSYPGNYNEQSF.